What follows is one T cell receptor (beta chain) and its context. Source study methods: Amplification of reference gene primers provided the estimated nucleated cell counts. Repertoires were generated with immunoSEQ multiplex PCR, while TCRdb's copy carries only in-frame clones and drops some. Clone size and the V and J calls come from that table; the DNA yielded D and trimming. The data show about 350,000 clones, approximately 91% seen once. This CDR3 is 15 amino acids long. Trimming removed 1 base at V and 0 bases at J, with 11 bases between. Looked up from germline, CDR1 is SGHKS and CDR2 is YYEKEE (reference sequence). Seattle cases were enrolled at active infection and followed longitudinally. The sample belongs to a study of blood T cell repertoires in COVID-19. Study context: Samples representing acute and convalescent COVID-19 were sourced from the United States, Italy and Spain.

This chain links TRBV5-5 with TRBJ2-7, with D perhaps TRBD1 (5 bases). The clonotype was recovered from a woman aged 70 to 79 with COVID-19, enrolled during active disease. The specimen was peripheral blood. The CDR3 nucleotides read TGTGCCAGCAGCTTGACAGGCGCTAGCTCCTACGAGCAGTACTTC. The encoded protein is CASSLTGASSYEQYF.